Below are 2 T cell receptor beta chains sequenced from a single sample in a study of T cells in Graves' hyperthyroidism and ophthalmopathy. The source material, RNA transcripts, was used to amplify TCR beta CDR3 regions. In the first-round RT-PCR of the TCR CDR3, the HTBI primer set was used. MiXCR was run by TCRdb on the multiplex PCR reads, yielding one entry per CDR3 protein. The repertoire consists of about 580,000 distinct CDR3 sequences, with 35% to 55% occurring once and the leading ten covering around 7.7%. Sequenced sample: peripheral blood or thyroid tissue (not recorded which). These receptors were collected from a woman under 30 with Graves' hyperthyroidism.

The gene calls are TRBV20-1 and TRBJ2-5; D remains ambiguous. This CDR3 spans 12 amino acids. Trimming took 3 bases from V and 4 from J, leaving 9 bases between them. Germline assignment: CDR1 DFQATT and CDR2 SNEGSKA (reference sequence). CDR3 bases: TGCAGTGCTAGGTTTAAGGCAGAGACCCAGTACTTC. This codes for CSARFKAETQYF.

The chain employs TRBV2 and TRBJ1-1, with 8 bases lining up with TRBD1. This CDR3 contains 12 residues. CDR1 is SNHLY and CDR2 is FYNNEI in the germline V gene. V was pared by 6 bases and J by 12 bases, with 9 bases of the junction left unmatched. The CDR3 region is CASSRGQGGTFF. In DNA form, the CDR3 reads TGTGCCAGCAGCCGCGGACAGGGTGGTACTTTCTTT.